The 19 T cell receptor beta chains below were found in one sample sequenced in a study of T cell responses to AZD1222 COVID-19 vaccine. Using immunoSEQ multiplex PCR, the repertoire was profiled, and TCRdb retains in-frame clones only, with some absent. This sample has 150,000 to 200,000 clones; 90% to 95% occur once, and the top ten carry over 0.8%. The material sequenced was peripheral blood, taken on day 0 of AZD1222 vaccination. These receptors were collected from an adult in good health.

J is TRBJ1-3 and V is TRBV27; a weak D match, TRBD1 (5 bases). V lost 5 bases and J 4 bases, leaving 15 bases between the germline ends. Germline CDR1 and CDR2: MNHEY and SMNVEV (reference sequence). The CDR3 contains 15 residues. CDR3 bases: TGTGCCAGCAGTGTACGCCAGGGTTCAGGAAACACCATATATTTT. This codes for CASSVRQGSGNTIYF.

The V call is TRBV7-8, the J call TRBJ2-1; no clear D. V was shortened by 1 base and J by 0 bases, with 22 bases between the two germline ends. Germline CDR1 and CDR2: SGHVS and FQNEAQ. The CDR3 covers 20 residues. CDR3 residues: CASSLEVGFFQVSSYNEQFF. The DNA for the CDR3 is TGTGCCAGCAGCTTAGAAGTGGGCTTCTTTCAAGTAAGCTCCTACAATGAGCAGTTCTTC.

CDR3 coding DNA: TGCAGCGTTCAACAGGGTAGCAATGGCTACACCTTC. This encodes CSVQQGSNGYTF. The V call is TRBV29-1, the J call TRBJ1-2, with D possibly matching TRBD1 (6 bases). Trimming took 5 bases from V and 6 from J, leaving 13 bases between them. The CDR3 has 12 amino acids. Germline values: CDR1 SQVTM, CDR2 ANQGSEA. Using reference TRBV29-1 and TRBJ1-2 for the parts outside the CDR3, the full variable domain is SAVISQKPSRDICQRGTSLTIQCQVDSQVTMMFWYRQQPGQSLTLIATANQGSEATYESGFVIDKFPISRPNLTFSTLTVSNMSPEDSSIYLCSVQQGSNGYTFGSGTRLTVV.

The rearrangement uses TRBV5-1 and TRBJ1-1; D is possibly TRBD1 (5 bases). The V gene's germline CDR1 is SGHRS and CDR2 YFSETQ. Trimming removed 5 bases from V and 1 base from J, with 9 bases in between. This CDR3 region has 13 residues. In nucleotides, the CDR3 is TGCGCCAGCAGGCCCAGGGAGAACACTGAAGCTTTCTTT. Residues: CASRPRENTEAFF.

For the CDR3, the DNA is TGTGCTAGTGGTTCACTCAGGGACAGGAGAAGCTATGGCTACACCTTC. It encodes CASGSLRDRRSYGYTF. This sequence joins TRBV12-5 and TRBJ1-2, with 8 bases aligning to TRBD1. The CDR3 is 16 amino acids. Germline trimming cut 4 bases from V and 4 bases from J; bases unmatched to any gene: 11. Per the germline V gene, CDR1 is LGHNT and CDR2 is FRNRAP.

The chain couples TRBV9 to TRBJ1-2; possible D gene TRBD1, 6 bases. This CDR3 contains 16 residues. V dropped 5 bases and J dropped 3 bases, with 20 bases sitting between them. CDR1 is SGDLS and CDR2 is YYNGEE in the germline V gene. As DNA, the CDR3 is TGTGCCAGCAGTGTCAAACCTCAGGGGTCGCACTATGGCTACACCTTC. Its translation: CASSVKPQGSHYGYTF.

V and J are TRBV10-3 and TRBJ2-7; D unclear. The CDR3 totals 13 residues. V lost 3 bases and J lost 3, with 9 bases in between. Germline CDR1 is ENHRY and CDR2 is SYGVKD. The CDR3 DNA reads as TGTGCCATCAGTGACCGACCAGGCTACGAGCAGTACTTC. Protein: CAISDRPGYEQYF.

The gene calls are TRBV4-3 and TRBJ1-6; D gene unclear. CDR1 is LGHNA, CDR2 YSLEER, per germline. The V end lost 0 bases, the J end lost 7 bases, and 16 bases lay between the germline ends. The CDR3 consists of 17 residues. The CDR3 nucleotides are TGCGCCAGCAGCCAAGACGTAATGGGAGGACTAAATTCACCCCTCCACTTT. Protein: CASSQDVMGGLNSPLHF.

This clone has only one observation. CDR3 coding DNA: TGCGCCAAAACAGGGGGCGCCAAGGGCTACACCTTC. This encodes CAKTGGAKGYTF. The gene calls are TRBV5-1 and TRBJ1-2; TRBD1 aligns across 9 bases. The V and J ends lost 9 bases and 8 bases, in that order; junction bases with no gene match: 8. Germline values: CDR1 SGHRS, CDR2 YFSETQ. CDR3 size: 12 residues.

The V and J genes are TRBV19 and TRBJ1-5; 7 nucleotides align to TRBD1. The CDR3 contains 21 residues. The germline gives CDR1 LNHDA, CDR2 SQIVND (reference sequence). V lost 4 bases to trimming and J lost 5 bases; unmatched junction nucleotides: 26. CDR3 in DNA: TGTGCCAGTAGTAAGGGGGCCACTATACAAGGTATACGGCCCCTACATCAGCCCCAGCATTTT. Amino acid sequence: CASSKGATIQGIRPLHQPQHF.

The genes are TRBV27 and TRBJ2-7, with D perhaps matching TRBD1 (6 bases). The CDR3 covers 14 residues. Trimming took off 8 bases at V and 0 bases at J, with 14 bases between the two ends. Germline V lookup: CDR1 MNHEY, CDR2 SMNVEV (reference sequence). CDR3 loop: CASAPGHLSYEQYF. The DNA of the CDR3 is TGTGCCAGCGCACCGGGACATCTCTCCTACGAGCAGTACTTC.

The CDR3 loop reads CASTRTPNYGYTF. The CDR3 DNA follows: TGTGCCAGCACCCGGACACCCAACTATGGCTACACCTTC. This sequence joins TRBV2 and TRBJ1-2; a possible D gene is TRBD1 (5 bases). V was cut by 7 bases and J by 2 bases, with 11 bases left in between. CDR3 length: 13 residues. The germline V gene has CDR1 SNHLY and CDR2 FYNNEI. Looking up the rest from reference TRBV2 and TRBJ1-2 gives the full variable domain: EPEVTQTPSHQVTQMGQEVILRCVPISNHLYFYWYRQILGQKVEFLVSFYNNEISEKSEIFDDQFSVERPDGSNFTLKIRSTKLEDSAMYFCASTRTPNYGYTFGSGTRLTVV.

In this sample, this clone turned up once. The CDR3 loop is CASSRGEGGGNTIYF. The CDR3 DNA follows: TGTGCCAGCAGCCGGGGAGAGGGCGGAGGAAACACCATATATTTT. The chain combines TRBV5-4 with TRBJ1-3, with D unclear. This CDR3 is built from 15 residues. With 4 bases removed from V and 4 bases from J, the gap between germline ends came to 15 bases. Germline CDR1 SGHNT, CDR2 YYREEE (reference sequence).

The chain has TRBV2 and TRBJ2-7; D is possibly TRBD2 (7 bases). The germline V gene has CDR1 SNHLY and CDR2 FYNNEI. With 4 bases removed from V and 7 bases from J, the gap between germline ends came to 20 bases. This CDR3 has 15 residues. The CDR3 region has the DNA TGTGCCAGCAGTGGCGGGGGACAAATAATATCAGAGCAGTACTTC. It translates to CASSGGGQIISEQYF.

The rearrangement joins TRBV9 to TRBJ2-1; no reliable D call. This CDR3 spans 17 amino acids. V dropped 1 base and J dropped 4 bases, with 18 bases sitting between them. The germline CDR1 and CDR2 sequences are SGDLS and YYNGEE. CDR3 loop: CASSVTGTGLGYNEQFF. In nucleotides, the CDR3 is TGTGCCAGCAGCGTAACCGGCACCGGGCTCGGGTACAATGAGCAGTTCTTC.

The rearrangement uses TRBV4-1 and TRBJ1-2, with D maybe TRBD1 (5 bases). The CDR3 sequence is 17 residues long. Germline loops: CDR1 MGHRA, CDR2 YSYEKL. Trimming took 2 bases from V and 4 from J, leaving 20 bases between them. The CDR3 sequence: CASSQKLGRGSFYGYTF. The CDR3 region has the DNA TGCGCCAGCAGCCAAAAATTGGGGCGGGGGTCCTTCTATGGCTACACCTTC.

Only one count was recorded for this clone. This chain links TRBV6-5 with TRBJ2-3; TRBD2 aligns across 7 bases. Germline assignment: CDR1 MNHEY and CDR2 SVGAGI. CDR3 length: 15 amino acids. J lost 7 bases, V lost 2 bases, and 9 bases had no gene match. The CDR3 coding sequence is TGTGCCAGCAGTTACCTGTTCGGCGGGAGAAATACGCAGTATTTT. It specifies CASSYLFGGRNTQYF.

CDR3 bases: TGTGCCAGCATGGGCGGGGGGCCGAGACGGAATGAGCAGTTCTTC. It is translated as CASMGGGPRRNEQFF. The chain recombines TRBV21-1 with TRBJ2-1; the table's D call, TRBD2, was not checked against the DNA. TRBV21-1 represents a pseudogene. The CDR3 is made up of 15 amino acids.

The V gene is TRBV20-1, the J gene TRBJ1-6; D is unclear. The CDR3 covers 11 residues. V was cut by 6 bases and J by 6 bases, with 6 bases left in between. The germline V gene has CDR1 DFQATT and CDR2 SNEGSKA (reference sequence). CDR3 loop: CSAGLNSPLHF. In nucleotides, the CDR3 is TGCAGTGCAGGCCTTAATTCACCCCTCCACTTT.